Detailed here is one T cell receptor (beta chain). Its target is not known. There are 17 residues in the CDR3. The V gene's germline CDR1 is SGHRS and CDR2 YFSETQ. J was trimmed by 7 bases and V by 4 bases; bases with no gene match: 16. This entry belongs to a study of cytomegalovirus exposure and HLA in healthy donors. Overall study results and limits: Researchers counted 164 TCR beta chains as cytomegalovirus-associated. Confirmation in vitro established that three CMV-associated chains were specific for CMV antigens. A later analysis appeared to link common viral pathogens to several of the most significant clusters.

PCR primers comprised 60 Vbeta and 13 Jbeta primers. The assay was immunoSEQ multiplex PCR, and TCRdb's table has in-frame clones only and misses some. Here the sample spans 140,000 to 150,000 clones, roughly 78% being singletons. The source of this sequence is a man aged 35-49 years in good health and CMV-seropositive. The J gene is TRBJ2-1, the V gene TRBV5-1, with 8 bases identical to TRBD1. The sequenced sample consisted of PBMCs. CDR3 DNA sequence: TGCGCCAGCAGCCGACGCATCCTCGGGACAGGTCGGAATGAGCAGTTCTTC. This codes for CASSRRILGTGRNEQFF.